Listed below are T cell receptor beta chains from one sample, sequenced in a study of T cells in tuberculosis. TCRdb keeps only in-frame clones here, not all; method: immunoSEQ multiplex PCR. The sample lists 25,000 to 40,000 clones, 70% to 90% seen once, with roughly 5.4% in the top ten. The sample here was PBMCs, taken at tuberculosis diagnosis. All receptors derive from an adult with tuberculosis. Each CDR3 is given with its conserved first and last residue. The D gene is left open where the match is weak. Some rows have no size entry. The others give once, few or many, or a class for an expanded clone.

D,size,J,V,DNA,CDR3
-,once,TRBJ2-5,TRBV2,TGTGCCAGCAGCTCTGAGATCCGGGAGACCCAGTACTTC,CASSSEIRETQYF
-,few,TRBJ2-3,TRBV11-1,TGTGCCAGCAGCTTACGCCTACGGAGCACAGATACGCAGTATTTT,CASSLRLRSTDTQYF
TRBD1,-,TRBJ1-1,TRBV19,TGTGCCAGTACCCGGGGGACAGGGGACACTGAAGCTTTCTTT,CASTRGTGDTEAFF
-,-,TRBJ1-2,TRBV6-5,TGTGCCAGCAGTTACTCGACAGGAACCTATGGCTACACCTTC,CASSYSTGTYGYTF
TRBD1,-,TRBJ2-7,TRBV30,TGTGCCTACCGAACAGGGGTCTACGAGCAGTACTTC,CAYRTGVYEQYF
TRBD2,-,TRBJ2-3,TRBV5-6,TGTGCCAGCAGCGCACTAGCGGGAGGCTCAGATACGCAGTATTTT,CASSALAGGSDTQYF
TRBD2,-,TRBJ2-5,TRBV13,TGTGCCAGCAGCTTAAGCGGACTAGCGGGGCTCGAGGAGACCCAGTACTTC,CASSLSGLAGLEETQYF
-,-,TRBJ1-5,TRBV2,TGTGCCAGCAGCGGACTGGGCAGCGGCAATCAGCCCCAGCATTTT,CASSGLGSGNQPQHF
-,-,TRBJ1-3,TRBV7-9,TGTGCCAGCAGCTTGCCGGTTCTCTCCTCTGGAAACACCATATATTTT,CASSLPVLSSGNTIYF
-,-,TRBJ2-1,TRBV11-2,TGTGCCAGCAGCTTTAGTAGCGGCAATGAGCAGTTCTTC,CASSFSSGNEQFF
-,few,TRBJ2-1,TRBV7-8,TGTGCCAGCAGCTTTGAGTCCTCCTACAATGAGCAGTTCTTC,CASSFESSYNEQFF
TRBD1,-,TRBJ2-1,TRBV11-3,TGTGCCAGCAGCTCTCGGTCAGGGGGCCGAAGAAGAAGCAATGAGCAGTTCTTC,CASSSRSGGRRRSNEQFF
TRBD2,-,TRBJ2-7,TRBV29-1,TGCAGCGTTACCACTAGCGGGGCGAGCTCGTACTTC,CSVTTSGASSYF
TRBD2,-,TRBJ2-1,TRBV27,TGTGCCATCTCATTATCGGGGGGGCCCTACAATGAGCAGTTCTTC,CAISLSGGPYNEQFF
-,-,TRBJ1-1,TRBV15,TGTGCCACCAGCAGAGGAGGCAGTATGAACACTGAAGCTTTCTTT,CATSRGGSMNTEAFF
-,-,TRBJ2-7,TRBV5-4,TGTGCCACCTCCCGCGACAGCACCTACGAGCAGTACTTC,CATSRDSTYEQYF
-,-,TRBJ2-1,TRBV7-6,TGTGCCAGCAGCTTAGCGGGCGGGGCCTACAATGAGCAGTTCTTC,CASSLAGGAYNEQFF
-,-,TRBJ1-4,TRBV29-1,TGCAGCGTAGCACAGAGTCTCAATGAAAAACTGTTTTTT,CSVAQSLNEKLFF
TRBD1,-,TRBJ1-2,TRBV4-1,TGCGCCAGCAGCCACCCATTGACAGGGACGCATGGCTACACCTTC,CASSHPLTGTHGYTF
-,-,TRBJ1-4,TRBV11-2,TGTGCCAGCAGCCCTGGCCGGGCGGGGGAGGAAAAACTGTTTTTT,CASSPGRAGEEKLFF
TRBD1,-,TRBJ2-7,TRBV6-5,TGTGCCAGCAGTTACGCGGACAGGCCTGACGAGCAGTACTTC,CASSYADRPDEQYF
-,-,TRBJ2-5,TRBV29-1,TGCAGCGTTGAATCGACTAGATCAGAGACCCAGTACTTC,CSVESTRSETQYF
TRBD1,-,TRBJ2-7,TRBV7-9,TGTGCCAGCAGCCTGACAGGGCCCGCCTACGAGCAGTACTTC,CASSLTGPAYEQYF
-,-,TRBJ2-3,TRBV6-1,TGTGCCAGCAGTGAATTCAAGTTGCGGGTTCCAGATACGCAGTATTTT,CASSEFKLRVPDTQYF
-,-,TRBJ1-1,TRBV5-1,TGCGCCAGCAGCCCCGACGGAACCTCGGGCACTGAAGCTTTCTTT,CASSPDGTSGTEAFF
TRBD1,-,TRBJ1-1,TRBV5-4,TGTGCCAGCAGCCCGCCGGGACAGCGGAACACTGAAGCTTTCTTT,CASSPPGQRNTEAFF
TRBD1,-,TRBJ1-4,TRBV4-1,TGCGCCAGCAGCCAAGGACTAGGGACAGCTAAATTACCCGCTCTTTTT,CASSQGLGTAKLPALF
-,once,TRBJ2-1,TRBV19,TGTGCCAGTAGCCGACGGGTCTCCAATGAGCAGTTCTTC,CASSRRVSNEQFF
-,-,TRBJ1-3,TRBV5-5,TGTGCCAGCAGCCCTGGGCCCGTCTCTGGAAACACCATATATTTT,CASSPGPVSGNTIYF
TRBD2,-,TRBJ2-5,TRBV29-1,TGCAGCGTCGCGTCCCGACTAGCGTTCCAAGAGACCCAGTACTTC,CSVASRLAFQETQYF
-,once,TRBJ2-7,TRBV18,TGTGCCAGCTCACCAGTAGGGGACGAGCAGTACTTC,CASSPVGDEQYF
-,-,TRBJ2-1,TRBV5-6,TGTGCCAGCAGCTTTCGCAGTTCCAATGAGCAGTTCTTC,CASSFRSSNEQFF
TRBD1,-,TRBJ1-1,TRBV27,TGTGCCAGCAGTAGACCCGGACAGGGAGCTTTCTTT,CASSRPGQGAFF
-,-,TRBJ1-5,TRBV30,TGTGCCTGGAGTGCTGAGATCAATCAGCCCCAGCATTTT,CAWSAEINQPQHF
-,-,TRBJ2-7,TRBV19,TGTGCCAGTAAAGGGGGCTACGAGCAGTACTTC,CASKGGYEQYF
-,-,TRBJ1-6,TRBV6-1,TGTGCCAGCAGTGAAGCTGTGGCTAATTCACCCCTCCACTTT,CASSEAVANSPLHF
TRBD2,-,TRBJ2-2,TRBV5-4,TGTGCCAGCAGCGTCCCTAGCGGGGGGGCCAACGGGGAGCTGTTTTTT,CASSVPSGGANGELFF
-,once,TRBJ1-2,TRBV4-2,TGTGCCAGCAGCCGTCAGGGGAGGGATGGCTACACCTTC,CASSRQGRDGYTF
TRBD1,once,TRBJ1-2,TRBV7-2,TGTGCCAGCAGCCGGACAGGGGGCAACTATGGCTACACCTTC,CASSRTGGNYGYTF
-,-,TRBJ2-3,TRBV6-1,TGTGCCAGCAGTGTATTTAGCGGTAGCACAGATACGCAGTATTTT,CASSVFSGSTDTQYF
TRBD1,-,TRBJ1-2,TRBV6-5,TGTGCCAGCAGCGTCCAGGGGGCGCAGGGCTACACCTTC,CASSVQGAQGYTF
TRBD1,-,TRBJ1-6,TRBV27,TGTGCCAGCAGTTTATCGAGTTTGAGGGGGCTAGGGGGATCACCCCTCCACTTT,CASSLSSLRGLGGSPLHF
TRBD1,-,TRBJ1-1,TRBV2,TGTGCCAGCCAAGGGACAGCCATGAACACTGAAGCTTTCTTT,CASQGTAMNTEAFF
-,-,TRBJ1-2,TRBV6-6,TGTGCCAGCAGTTACTCGGAGGGGCACAACTATGGCTACACCTTC,CASSYSEGHNYGYTF
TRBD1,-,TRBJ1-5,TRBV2,TGTGCCAGCAGTGAGGACAGGGTATATCAGCCCCAGCATTTT,CASSEDRVYQPQHF
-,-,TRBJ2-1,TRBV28,TGTGCCAGCAGCCGCGGCCAGGGGTGGAATGAGCAGTTCTTC,CASSRGQGWNEQFF
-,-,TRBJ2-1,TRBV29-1,TGCAGCGTTGAAGATCCGGGATTACTAAATGAGCAGTTCTTC,CSVEDPGLLNEQFF
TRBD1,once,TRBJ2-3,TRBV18,TGTGCCAGCTCACCGTCCGGGACAGGGATGAGAGGCACAGATACGCAGTATTTT,CASSPSGTGMRGTDTQYF